A selection of T cell receptor beta chains follows, all from one sample in a study of T cell responses to AZD1222 COVID-19 vaccine. Sequencing was performed with immunoSEQ multiplex PCR; in TCRdb, only in-frame clones are kept and a portion is missing. The sample yields around 150,000 clones, about 91% seen once. The material sequenced was peripheral blood, taken on day 0 of AZD1222 vaccination. The source of these receptors is an adult in good health. Both conserved end residues are part of each CDR3. The D gene is left open where the match is weak. Rows may omit the clone size; those that give it use once, few, many or a size class.

D: .
V: TRBV18
size: .
J: TRBJ2-5
CDR3: CASSPLSTGMGETQYF
DNA: TGTGCCAGCTCACCCTTATCAACGGGGATGGGTGAGACCCAGTACTTC

D: .
V: TRBV4-1
size: .
J: TRBJ1-1
CDR3: CASSQVAGATEAFF
DNA: TGCGCCAGCAGCCAAGTGGCAGGGGCCACTGAAGCTTTCTTT

D: .
V: TRBV9
size: once
J: TRBJ2-1
CDR3: CASSGRDLLVGEQFF
DNA: TGTGCCAGCAGCGGAAGGGACCTACTAGTGGGTGAGCAGTTCTTC

D: .
V: TRBV9
size: .
J: TRBJ1-3
CDR3: CASSAKQAGNTIYF
DNA: TGTGCCAGCAGCGCGAAACAAGCTGGAAACACCATATATTTT

D: TRBD1
V: TRBV7-2
size: .
J: TRBJ1-5
CDR3: CASSWDRASNQPQHF
DNA: TGTGCCAGCAGCTGGGACAGGGCTAGCAATCAGCCCCAGCATTTT

D: TRBD1
V: TRBV18
size: .
J: TRBJ1-1
CDR3: CASSPQTGRAFF
DNA: TGTGCCAGCTCACCGCAGACAGGGCGCGCTTTCTTT

D: .
V: TRBV7-8
size: .
J: TRBJ1-4
CDR3: CASSLRLETPNEKLFF
DNA: TGTGCCAGCAGCTTAAGATTGGAAACCCCGAATGAAAAACTGTTTTTT

D: TRBD1
V: TRBV27
size: .
J: TRBJ2-7
CDR3: CASSPGQGGYEQYF
DNA: TGTGCCAGCAGCCCGGGACAGGGGGGCTACGAGCAGTACTTC

D: .
V: TRBV5-6
size: .
J: TRBJ2-5
CDR3: CASSSAGVETQYF
DNA: TGTGCCAGCAGCTCAGCAGGGGTTGAGACCCAGTACTTC

D: .
V: TRBV27
size: .
J: TRBJ2-3
CDR3: CASSLTVGQGGGGGAQYF
DNA: TGTGCCAGCAGTTTAACGGTGGGGCAGGGGGGCGGAGGGGGGGCGCAGTATTTT

D: TRBD1
V: TRBV6-5
size: few
J: TRBJ1-5
CDR3: CASSWTGGLDQPQHF
DNA: TGTGCCAGCAGTTGGACAGGGGGGTTAGATCAGCCCCAGCATTTT

D: .
V: TRBV9
size: .
J: TRBJ1-2
CDR3: CASSVGGYGYTF
DNA: TGTGCCAGCAGCGTCGGCGGCTATGGCTACACCTTC

D: .
V: TRBV19
size: .
J: TRBJ2-4
CDR3: CASSIEGAGSIQYF
DNA: TGTGCCAGTAGTATCGAGGGGGCCGGGAGCATTCAGTACTTC

D: .
V: TRBV7-2
size: .
J: TRBJ1-5
CDR3: CASSLMDQPQHF
DNA: TGTGCCAGCAGCCTAATGGATCAGCCCCAGCATTTT

D: .
V: TRBV5-1
size: .
J: TRBJ2-7
CDR3: CASSLHGRLGEQYF
DNA: TGCGCCAGCAGCTTGCACGGGAGATTAGGCGAGCAGTACTTC

D: .
V: TRBV11-2
size: .
J: TRBJ2-7
CDR3: CASSLPGQPYEQYF
DNA: TGTGCCAGCAGCTTACCGGGACAACCCTACGAGCAGTACTTC

D: TRBD1
V: TRBV5-1
size: .
J: TRBJ1-4
CDR3: CASSYRGTTNEKLFF
DNA: TGCGCCAGCAGTTACAGGGGTACAACTAATGAAAAACTGTTTTTT

D: .
V: TRBV19
size: .
J: TRBJ2-6
CDR3: CASSLEVGGLGANVLTF
DNA: TGTGCCAGTTCTCTGGAGGTGGGGGGGCTTGGGGCCAACGTCCTGACTTTC

D: TRBD2
V: TRBV19
size: .
J: TRBJ2-1
CDR3: CASSPTSGRGGFSYNEQFF
DNA: TGTGCCAGTAGCCCGACTAGCGGGAGGGGCGGATTTTCCTACAATGAGCAGTTCTTC

D: .
V: TRBV15
size: .
J: TRBJ1-4
CDR3: CATSRGERSNEKLFF
DNA: TGTGCCACCAGCAGGGGGGAACGGTCTAATGAAAAACTGTTTTTT

D: TRBD1
V: TRBV20-1
size: .
J: TRBJ2-7
CDR3: CSASGGTGGYEQYF
DNA: TGCAGTGCTAGTGGCGGGACAGGTGGATACGAGCAGTACTTC

D: TRBD2
V: TRBV12-3/TRBV12-4
size: .
J: TRBJ2-3
CDR3: CARLAGGSNTQYF
DNA: TGTGCCCGACTAGCGGGAGGTTCAAATACGCAGTATTTT

D: TRBD1
V: TRBV10-3
size: .
J: TRBJ1-2
CDR3: CAISDRGADGYTF
DNA: TGTGCCATCAGTGACAGGGGGGCGGATGGCTACACCTTC

D: TRBD1
V: TRBV6-5
size: .
J: TRBJ1-5
CDR3: CASSITGVQPQHF
DNA: TGTGCCAGCAGTATAACAGGGGTTCAGCCCCAGCATTTT

D: .
V: TRBV21-1
size: .
J: TRBJ2-3
CDR3: CASSRLAGFTDTQYF
DNA: TGTGCCAGCAGCAGACTAGCGGGGTTCACAGATACGCAGTATTTT

D: .
V: TRBV6-5
size: .
J: TRBJ2-2
CDR3: CASSLTGTLNTGELFF
DNA: TGTGCCAGCAGTTTAACCGGGACATTGAACACCGGGGAGCTGTTTTTT

D: .
V: TRBV19
size: .
J: TRBJ2-7
CDR3: CASSIGQDYEQYF
DNA: TGTGCCAGTAGTATCGGACAAGACTACGAGCAGTACTTC

D: .
V: TRBV30
size: .
J: TRBJ1-1
CDR3: CAWSGGTKDTEAFF
DNA: TGTGCCTGGAGTGGAGGGACTAAAGATACTGAAGCTTTCTTT

D: .
V: TRBV19
size: .
J: TRBJ1-4
CDR3: CASSISLGGEGEKLFF
DNA: TGTGCCAGTAGTATATCGTTGGGGGGAGAAGGTGAAAAACTGTTTTTT

D: TRBD1
V: TRBV9
size: few
J: TRBJ1-3
CDR3: CASSVQGAGNTIYF
DNA: TGTGCCAGCAGCGTACAGGGGGCTGGAAACACCATATATTTT

D: .
V: TRBV7-6
size: .
J: TRBJ2-1
CDR3: CASSPSNSYNEQFF
DNA: TGTGCCAGCAGCCCCTCGAACTCCTACAATGAGCAGTTCTTC

D: .
V: TRBV29-1
size: .
J: TRBJ2-3
CDR3: CSATPLSPDTQYF
DNA: TGCAGCGCTACCCCCCTCTCACCAGATACGCAGTATTTT

D: .
V: TRBV27
size: .
J: TRBJ2-5
CDR3: CASSLSLGRETQYF
DNA: TGTGCCAGCAGTTTATCGTTGGGAAGGGAGACCCAGTACTTC

D: TRBD1
V: TRBV9
size: once
J: TRBJ2-5
CDR3: CASSPRDRQETQYF
DNA: TGTGCCAGCAGCCCGAGGGACAGGCAAGAGACCCAGTACTTC

D: .
V: TRBV7-6
size: .
J: TRBJ1-2
CDR3: CASSSAGGGYTF
DNA: TGTGCCAGCAGCTCGGCCGGAGGGGGCTACACCTTC

D: .
V: TRBV25-1
size: .
J: TRBJ2-7
CDR3: CASSPPGPGHSYEQYF
DNA: TGTGCCAGCAGTCCCCCAGGGCCAGGCCATTCCTACGAGCAGTACTTC

D: .
V: TRBV6-5
size: .
J: TRBJ1-2
CDR3: CASSYGTGYTF
DNA: TGTGCCAGCAGTTACGGTACTGGCTACACCTTC

D: TRBD2
V: TRBV18
size: .
J: TRBJ2-7
CDR3: CASSPLAGLYEQYF
DNA: TGTGCCAGCTCACCGCTAGCGGGACTCTACGAGCAGTACTTC

D: .
V: TRBV5-5
size: .
J: TRBJ2-6
CDR3: CASDRSGANVLTF
DNA: TGTGCCAGCGATCGCTCTGGGGCCAACGTCCTGACTTTC

D: .
V: TRBV3-1/TRBV3-2
size: .
J: TRBJ1-5
CDR3: CASSQDTALGYSNQPQHF
DNA: TGTGCCAGCAGCCAAGATACGGCCCTTGGATATAGCAATCAGCCCCAGCATTTT

D: .
V: TRBV27
size: .
J: TRBJ2-7
CDR3: CASTNTYEQYF
DNA: TGTGCCAGCACTAACACCTACGAGCAGTACTTC

D: TRBD1
V: TRBV9
size: .
J: TRBJ2-5
CDR3: CASSETGTGGGTQYF
DNA: TGTGCCAGCAGCGAAACCGGGACAGGGGGTGGGACCCAGTACTTC

D: .
V: TRBV10-3
size: .
J: TRBJ1-1
CDR3: CAISGVSGGTEAFF
DNA: TGTGCCATCAGTGGCGTCTCGGGGGGGACTGAAGCTTTCTTT